This T cell receptor beta chain is from a study of radiotherapy plus CTLA-4 blockade in lung cancer. Libraries were prepared by immunoSEQ multiplex PCR; TCRdb keeps only in-frame clonotypes and omits some of them. The data hold about 88,000 clones, with roughly 78% observed a single time. This TCR was sampled from a human donor with non-small cell lung cancer that progressed on radiotherapy plus ipilimumab. Source: peripheral blood, taken from a patient treated with radiotherapy plus ipilimumab.

CDR3 bases: TGTGCCAGCACCGCCGGCGTAGGATTCACCTTC. As protein: CASTAGVGFTF. V gene TRBV6-5 combines with J gene TRBJ1-2; D unclear. CDR1 is MNHEY and CDR2 is SVGAGI in the germline V gene. The CDR3 length is 11 residues. The V end lost 7 bases, the J end lost 13 bases, and 16 bases lay between the germline ends.